Shown below are 10 T cell receptor beta chains from a single sample sequenced in a study of OX40 agonist ivuxolimab in advanced cancers. The protocol used for the library was the immunoSEQ multiplex PCR assay. The table comes from immuneACCESS by way of TCRdb, which keeps in-frame sequences with V and J called. Part of the clones is missing from these tables; in studies checked, under half for an unresolved V gene and the rest for unknown reasons. The sample table records under 90,000 clones; roughly 91% of these occur just once. The ten largest account for roughly an eighth of the sample. This specimen consisted of CD4+ or CD8+ T cells sorted from blood, obtained in a trial of the OX40 agonist ivuxolimab. The receptors come from an adult with an advanced solid tumor such as melanoma, head and neck, liver or kidney cancer.

The chain combines TRBV9 with TRBJ2-6; D is uncertain. The V end lost 7 bases, the J end lost 4 bases, and 12 bases lay between the germline ends. The CDR3 runs to 14 residues. Per germline, CDR1 SGDLS and CDR2 YYNGEE. This CDR3 reads CASHRTSGANVLTF. DNA for the CDR3: TGTGCCAGCCACCGGACCTCCGGGGCCAACGTCCTGACTTTC.

The J gene is TRBJ2-1, the V gene TRBV5-6, with D perhaps matching TRBD2 (5 bases). The germline V and J ends were trimmed by 7 bases and 0 bases, with 14 bases remaining between them. The germline V gene encodes CDR1 SGHDT and CDR2 YYEEEE. The CDR3 runs to 15 residues. CDR3 residues: CASVAYSSSYNEQFF. CDR3 DNA sequence: TGTGCCAGCGTAGCGTACAGCAGCTCCTACAATGAGCAGTTCTTC.

This clone occurred once. The rearrangement joins TRBV19 to TRBJ2-1; tentative D call: TRBD2 (6 bases). Looked up from germline, CDR1 is LNHDA and CDR2 is SQIVND (reference sequence). This CDR3 region has 14 residues. V lost 1 base and J 5 bases, leaving 9 bases between the germline ends. The CDR3 DNA reads as TGTGCCAGTAGTATAGGGGGCGGGGACAATGAGCAGTTCTTC. This sequence encodes CASSIGGGDNEQFF. Full variable domain (outside the CDR3, taken from reference TRBV19 and TRBJ2-1): DGGITQSPKYLFRKEGQNVTLSCEQNLNHDAMYWYRQDPGQGLRLIYYSQIVNDFQKGDIAEGYSVSREKKESFPLTVTSAQKNPTAFYLCASSIGGGDNEQFFGPGTRLTVL.

This chain connects TRBV5-1 to TRBJ1-2; D gene uncertain. From germline, CDR1 is SGHRS and CDR2 YFSETQ. The CDR3 contains 14 residues. The V end was cut by 3 bases, the J end by 3 bases, with 12 bases between. The DNA of the CDR3 is TGCGCCAGCAGCTCTGGGGAGGGAGACTATGGCTACACCTTC. Its protein is CASSSGEGDYGYTF.

The rearrangement uses TRBV7-9 and TRBJ2-1, with 12 nucleotides matching TRBD2. The CDR3 sequence is 16 residues long. Germline assignment: CDR1 SEHNR and CDR2 FQNEAQ (reference sequence). The trim removed 5 bases at V and 0 bases at J, leaving 2 bases unmatched. For the CDR3, the DNA is TGTGCCAGCAGCCCGACTAGCGGGGGCTCCTACAATGAGCAGTTCTTC. Residues: CASSPTSGGSYNEQFF.

The chain combines TRBV9 with TRBJ2-3; TRBD2 aligns across 8 bases. With 3 bases clipped from V and 0 bases from J, the junction kept 9 bases outside the gene matches. This CDR3 has 17 amino acids. Germline loops: CDR1 SGDLS, CDR2 YYNGEE. CDR3 sequence reads: CASSAPLAATSTDTQYF. The CDR3 DNA reads TGTGCCAGCAGCGCCCCACTAGCGGCCACTAGCACAGATACGCAGTATTTT.

The table lists this clone with a count of one. This chain joins TRBV28 and TRBJ1-1, with D perhaps TRBD1 (5 bases). This CDR3 has 13 amino acids. The V end lost 0 bases, the J end lost 8 bases, and 10 bases lay between the germline ends. In germline, CDR1 is MDHEN, CDR2 SYDVKM. CDR3 loop: CASSLWGPSEAFF. DNA for the CDR3: TGTGCCAGCAGTTTATGGGGGCCGTCCGAAGCTTTCTTT.

This sequence joins TRBV6-1 and TRBJ1-1; weak D call: TRBD1 (6 bases). Germline CDR1 is MNHNS and CDR2 is SASEGT. V was cut by 3 bases and J by 6 bases, with 20 bases left in between. The CDR3 is 16 amino acids. The CDR3 nucleotides read TGTGCCAGCAGTGATCTAGTTCTGGTCGGGGGCCCTGAAGCTTTCTTT. It codes for CASSDLVLVGGPEAFF.

The rearrangement links TRBV11-2 to TRBJ2-1, with D perhaps TRBD2 (6 bases). The V gene's germline CDR1 is SGHAT and CDR2 FQNNGV. The ends were cut back, 3 bases at V and 14 bases at J, with 11 bases in the middle. The CDR3 is made up of 11 amino acids. For the CDR3, the DNA is TGTGCCAGCAGCTTCGCGGGACCCGAGTTCTTC. Its translation: CASSFAGPEFF.

The chain carries TRBV27 and TRBJ1-4; the D is unclear. Trimming cost V 3 bases and J 7 bases, with 3 bases left between them. CDR3 size: 11 residues. From germline, CDR1 is MNHEY and CDR2 SMNVEV (reference sequence). DNA of the CDR3: TGTGCCAGCAGTTTTGGTGAAAAACTGTTTTTT. As protein: CASSFGEKLFF.